One sample yielded the 12 T cell receptor beta chains listed below, sequenced in a study of PD-1 blockade in classical Hodgkin lymphoma. Measured with immunoSEQ multiplex PCR; TCRdb has only the in-frame clones, and not every one. This repertoire shows fewer than 25,000 clones, 85% to 95% found once; its top ten account for over 0.4%. Time point defined: newly diagnosed, previously untreated cHL patient sample. The study purified CD4+ T cells from thawed PBMCs using magnetic negative selection. Material for sequencing was CD4+ T cells from blood. All receptors come from a human donor with classical Hodgkin lymphoma.

The CDR3 DNA is TGTGCCAGCAGCCCCGCTACAGGGTTGTTCACTGAAGCTTTCTTT. Residues: CASSPATGLFTEAFF. The rearrangement uses TRBV5-6 and TRBJ1-1; a weak D match, TRBD1 (6 bases). The V end lost 4 bases, the J end lost 4 bases, and 17 bases lay between the germline ends. Germline V gives CDR1 SGHDT, CDR2 YYEEEE. This CDR3 comprises 15 residues.

This rearrangement joins TRBV7-2 to TRBJ2-7; D may be TRBD1 (5 bases). The germline V gene has CDR1 SGHTA and CDR2 FQGNSA. CDR3 length equals 14 residues. Trimming pared 3 bases from V and 2 bases from J, leaving 11 bases between. CDR3 in amino acids: CASSFTTDPYEQYF. The CDR3 DNA is TGTGCCAGCAGCTTTACGACAGACCCCTACGAGCAGTACTTC.

The V gene is TRBV19, the J gene TRBJ1-5, with D perhaps matching TRBD1 (6 bases). Germline CDR1 is LNHDA and CDR2 is SQIVND (reference sequence). The CDR3 is 13 residues long. Trimming took 2 bases from V and 7 from J, leaving 9 bases between them. CDR3 protein: CASSIQGRQPQHF. CDR3 nucleotides: TGTGCCAGTAGTATACAGGGGCGGCAGCCCCAGCATTTT.

A few counts support this clone. The chain recombines TRBV29-1 with TRBJ1-2, with a tentative D call TRBD1 (6 bases). The CDR3 runs 13 residues. The ends were cut back, 3 bases at V and 4 bases at J, with 12 bases in the middle. The germline gives CDR1 SQVTM, CDR2 ANQGSEA. The CDR3: CSVEEDSPYGYTF. CDR3 in DNA: TGCAGCGTTGAGGAGGACAGTCCCTATGGCTACACCTTC.

The rearrangement joins TRBV25-1 to TRBJ1-4, with 9 bases identical to TRBD1. With 7 bases clipped from V and 0 bases from J, the junction kept 6 bases outside the gene matches. The CDR3 is 16 residues long. CDR1 is MGHDK, CDR2 SYGVNS, per germline. The CDR3 reads CASTGTGSATNEKLFF. The CDR3, as DNA: TGTGCCAGCACCGGGACAGGGAGTGCAACTAATGAAAAACTGTTTTTT.

This chain connects TRBV5-1 to TRBJ2-7, with a weak D call TRBD1 (5 bases). Germline CDR1 is SGHRS and CDR2 is YFSETQ. The V and J ends lost 7 bases and 2 bases respectively, with 19 bases between them. The CDR3 has 15 residues. Written as DNA, the CDR3 is TGCGCCAGCTCCCCCGCGGTGGGGCTAGCCTACGAGCAGTACTTC. Its translation is CASSPAVGLAYEQYF.

The chain has TRBV7-9 and TRBJ1-4; 8 bases are a match to TRBD1. Per germline, CDR1 SEHNR and CDR2 FQNEAQ (reference sequence). The CDR3 has 16 amino acids. After removal of 0 bases from V and 6 bases from J, the junction contained 6 bases not matched to a gene. The CDR3 DNA is TGTGCCAGCAGCTTAGCGTGGCAGGGGGCTGATGAAAAACTGTTTTTT. This gives the protein CASSLAWQGADEKLFF.

The genes are TRBV5-4 and TRBJ2-3; possibly TRBD1 for D (6 bases). Between the trimmed V and J ends, which lost 2 bases and 6 bases, there was a span of 16 bases. Germline CDR1 is SGHNT and CDR2 is YYREEE (reference sequence). The CDR3 is made up of 15 amino acids. This CDR3 reads CASSFGTGRPDTQYF. In DNA, the CDR3 is TGTGCCAGCAGCTTTGGTACAGGGCGCCCGGATACGCAGTATTTT.

This sequence joins TRBV9 and TRBJ2-3, with 7 bases lining up with TRBD1. J was trimmed by 3 bases and V by 0 bases; bases with no gene match: 10. CDR1 and CDR2 (germline): SGDLS, YYNGEE. The length of the CDR3 is 17 residues. CDR3 amino acids: CASSVAIQGIGTDTQYF. CDR3 nucleotides: TGTGCCAGCAGCGTAGCCATACAGGGGATTGGAACAGATACGCAGTATTTT.

The DNA for the CDR3 is TGTGCCAGCAGGGTACTAGCGGGAGGCGAGACCCAGTACTTC. Its protein is CASRVLAGGETQYF. This chain uses TRBV27 with TRBJ2-5; 12 bases are a match to TRBD2. Unmatched junction bases numbered 4, after V lost 6 bases and J lost 5 bases. The germline gives CDR1 MNHEY, CDR2 SMNVEV (reference sequence). The CDR3 is made up of 14 amino acids.

The chain employs TRBV19 and TRBJ1-5; D gene unclear. This CDR3 is 14 amino acids long. V was pared by 2 bases and J by 4 bases, with 9 bases between. The germline gives CDR1 LNHDA, CDR2 SQIVND (reference sequence). For the CDR3, the DNA is TGTGCCAGTAGTATATGGAGTCAGAATCAGCCCCAGCATTTT. It specifies CASSIWSQNQPQHF.

This chain connects TRBV6-4 to TRBJ2-2; D is perhaps TRBD1 (6 bases). Trimming cost V 0 bases and J 6 bases, with 20 bases left between them. CDR1 MRHNA and CDR2 SNTAGT come from the germline V gene. The CDR3 totals 18 residues. The CDR3: CASSDSMRQGLRAGELFF. Written as DNA, the CDR3 is TGTGCCAGCAGTGACTCGATGAGGCAGGGGCTTCGTGCCGGGGAGCTGTTTTTT.